The T cell receptor (beta chain) described here comes from a study of cytomegalovirus exposure and HLA in healthy donors. As for the study in general: Unique TCR beta sequences numbering approximately 120 million came from 150 million to 200 million T cells in an earlier analysis. The early release's HLA-typed donors yielded tens of millions of unique TCRs. Whole-study results and caveats: Exclusion applied to some V segments, including TRBV6-2 and TRBV6-3, as they were indistinguishable.

PCR used 60 Vbeta primers and 13 Jbeta primers. The authors' processing: In a later analysis, the count reached 82 million or so unique TCR beta chains, with roughly 12 million shared. The method was immunoSEQ multiplex PCR; TCRdb's version includes in-frame clones alone and lacks a portion of them. V, J and clone size were drawn from that table, and D and trimming were deduced from the DNA. The table shows tens of thousands of clones, with about 70% occurring only once. This CDR3 spans 13 amino acids. Trimming took 0 bases from V and 5 from J, leaving 8 bases between them. Germline CDR1 and CDR2: SGHNT and YYREEE (reference sequence). Details on this clone: Its antigen is undetermined.

Material for sequencing was PBMCs. V usage is TRBV5-4 and J usage is TRBJ1-2; D remains unclear. This TCR was recovered from a man aged 55 to 70 in good health and CMV-seronegative. CDR3 DNA: TGTGCCAGCAGCTTGGAAAGAGGATATGGCTACACCTTC. Residues: CASSLERGYGYTF.